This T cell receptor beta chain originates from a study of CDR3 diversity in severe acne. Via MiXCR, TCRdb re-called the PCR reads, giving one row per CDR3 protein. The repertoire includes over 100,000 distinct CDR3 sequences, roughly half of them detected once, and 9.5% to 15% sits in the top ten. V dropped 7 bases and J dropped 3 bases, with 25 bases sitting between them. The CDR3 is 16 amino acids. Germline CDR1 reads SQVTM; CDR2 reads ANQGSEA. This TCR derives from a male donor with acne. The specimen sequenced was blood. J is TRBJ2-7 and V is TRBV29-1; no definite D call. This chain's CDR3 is CSADGHGGGRNYEQYF. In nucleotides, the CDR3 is TGCAGCGCTGATGGGCACGGCGGCGGACGAAACTACGAGCAGTACTTC.